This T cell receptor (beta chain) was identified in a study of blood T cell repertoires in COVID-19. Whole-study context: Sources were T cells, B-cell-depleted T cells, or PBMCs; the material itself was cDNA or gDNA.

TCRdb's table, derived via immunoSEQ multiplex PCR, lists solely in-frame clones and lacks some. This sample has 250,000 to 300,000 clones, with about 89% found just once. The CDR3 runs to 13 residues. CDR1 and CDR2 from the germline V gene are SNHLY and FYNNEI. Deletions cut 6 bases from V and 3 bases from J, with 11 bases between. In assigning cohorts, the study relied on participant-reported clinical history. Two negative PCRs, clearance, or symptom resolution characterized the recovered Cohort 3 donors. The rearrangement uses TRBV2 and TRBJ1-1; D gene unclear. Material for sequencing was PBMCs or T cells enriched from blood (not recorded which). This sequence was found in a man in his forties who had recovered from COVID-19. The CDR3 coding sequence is TGTGCCAGCAGCCTTAACCTATACACTGAAGCTTTCTTT. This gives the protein CASSLNLYTEAFF.